This TCR beta chain originates from a study of blood T cell repertoires in COVID-19. Study overall: From T cells, B-cell-depleted T cells, or PBMCs came the material, which was cDNA or gDNA.

Repertoires were generated with immunoSEQ multiplex PCR, while TCRdb's copy carries only in-frame clones and drops some. Of a few hundred thousand clones listed, approximately 84% are singletons. The CDR3 loop spans 13 amino acids. J lost 5 bases, V lost 6 bases, and 7 bases had no gene match. Germline-derived CDR1 and CDR2 are DFQATT and SNEGSKA (reference sequence). V is TRBV20-1 and J is TRBJ1-5; 7 nucleotides align to TRBD1. Sequenced sample: peripheral blood. The receptor comes from a woman aged 55-75 years with acute or convalescent COVID-19. The CDR3 here is CSASRQGDQPQHF. Written as DNA, the CDR3 is TGCAGTGCCAGTCGACAGGGAGATCAGCCCCAGCATTTT.